This T cell receptor (beta chain) comes out of a study of regulatory T cells in long-lasting Graves disease. Study-level findings and limits: Those with persistent Graves' had less TCR diversity than newly diagnosed patients.

The time point was: newly diagnosed GD, antithyroid drugs for less than 3 months. Extracted RNA from PBMCs served as the source of the TCR library. HTBI primers from iRepertoire and Arm-PCR of CDR3 regions yielded the TCR beta libraries. MiXCR, run by TCRdb on the multiplex PCR reads, gives a single entry per CDR3 protein. Of a few hundred thousand distinct CDR3 sequences in the sample, 10% to 15% were seen once. The ends lost 4 bases at V and 4 bases at J; junction bases unmatched: 9. This CDR3 region has 16 residues. In germline, CDR1 is MNHNS, CDR2 SASEGT. The table lists this clonotype with a few counts. The antigen is unknown. This sample also appeared in a second study, on T cells in Graves' hyperthyroidism and ophthalmopathy.

V usage is TRBV6-1 and J usage is TRBJ1-4; 7 nucleotides line up with TRBD1. The sequencing here drew on peripheral blood mononuclear cells (PBMCs), taken at new diagnosis, from a patient treated with antithyroid drugs. This clonotype was obtained from a woman in her late teens or twenties with Graves disease. The CDR3: CASSATRGQRNEKLFF. The CDR3 bases are TGTGCCAGCAGTGCGACCCGGGGACAGCGTAATGAAAAACTGTTTTTT.